What follows is one T cell receptor beta chain and its context. Its target is not known. V lost 5 bases, J lost 4 bases, and 9 bases lay in between. Germline-derived CDR1 and CDR2 are SGHNT and YYREEE (reference sequence). This CDR3 is built from 12 residues. The assay was immunoSEQ multiplex PCR, and TCRdb's table has in-frame clones only and misses some. The table has hundreds of thousands of clones, roughly 96% seen once. Naive CD8 cells comprised CD45RO-negative, CCR7-positively selected cells, excluding terminally differentiated effector memory CD45RA+ cells. This sample is drawn from a study of shared clonotypes between healthy human individuals. At the level of the study: Three plates each covered CD4 naive and memory; CD8 naive two, CD8 memory one. General observations from the study: Few donors restricted represented genetic and exposure-history diversity. The sharing of roughly 5% of naive CD4 clonotypes was seen across several donors.

V is TRBV5-4 and J is TRBJ2-5, with a tentative D call TRBD2 (6 bases). Sequencing was done on a sample of naive CD8+ T cells sorted from blood. The clonotype was recovered from a woman in her 30s in good health. CDR3 loop: CASSNGGETQYF. The DNA of the CDR3 is TGTGCCAGCAGTAACGGGGGAGAGACCCAGTACTTC.